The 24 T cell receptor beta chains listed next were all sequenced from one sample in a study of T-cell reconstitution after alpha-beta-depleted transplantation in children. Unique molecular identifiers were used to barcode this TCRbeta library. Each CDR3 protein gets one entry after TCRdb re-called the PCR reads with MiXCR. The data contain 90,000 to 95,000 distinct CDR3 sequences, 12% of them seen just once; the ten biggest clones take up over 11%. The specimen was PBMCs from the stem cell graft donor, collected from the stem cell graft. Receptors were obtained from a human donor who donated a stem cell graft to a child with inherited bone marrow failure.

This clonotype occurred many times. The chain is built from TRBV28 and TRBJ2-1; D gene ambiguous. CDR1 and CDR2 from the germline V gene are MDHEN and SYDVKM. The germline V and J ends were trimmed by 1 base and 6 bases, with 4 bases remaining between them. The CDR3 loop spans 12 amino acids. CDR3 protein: CASSLSINEQFF. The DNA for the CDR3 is TGTGCCAGCAGTTTATCTATCAATGAGCAGTTCTTC.

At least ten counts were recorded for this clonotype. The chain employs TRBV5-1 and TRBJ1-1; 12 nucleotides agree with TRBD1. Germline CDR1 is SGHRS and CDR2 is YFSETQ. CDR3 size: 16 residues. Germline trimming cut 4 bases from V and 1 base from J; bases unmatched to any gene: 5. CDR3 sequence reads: CASSPGTGGGNTEAFF. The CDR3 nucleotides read TGCGCCAGCAGCCCCGGGACAGGGGGCGGGAACACTGAAGCTTTCTTT.

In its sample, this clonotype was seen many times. This CDR3 is CSVGSGGHYGYTF. CDR3 in DNA: TGCAGCGTTGGATCAGGGGGCCACTATGGCTACACCTTC. The chain has TRBV29-1 and TRBJ1-2; TRBD1 aligns across 8 bases. Trimming removed 4 bases from V and 3 bases from J; junction bases left unmatched: 4. This CDR3 spans 13 amino acids. The germline V gene has CDR1 SQVTM and CDR2 ANQGSEA.

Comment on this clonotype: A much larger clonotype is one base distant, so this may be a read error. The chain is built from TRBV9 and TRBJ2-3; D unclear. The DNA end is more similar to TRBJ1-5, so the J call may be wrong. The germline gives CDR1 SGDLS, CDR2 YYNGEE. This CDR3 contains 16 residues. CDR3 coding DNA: TGTGCCAGCAGCGTAGGGGTGGGCCTAGGCACAGATACGCAGCATTTT. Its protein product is CASSVGVGLGTDTQHF.

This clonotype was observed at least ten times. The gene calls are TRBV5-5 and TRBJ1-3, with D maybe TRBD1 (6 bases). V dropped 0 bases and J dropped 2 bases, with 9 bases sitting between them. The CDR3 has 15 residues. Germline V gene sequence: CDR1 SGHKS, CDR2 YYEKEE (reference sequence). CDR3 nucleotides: TGTGCCAGCAGCTTGGACAGGGTGACTGGAAACACCATATATTTT. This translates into CASSLDRVTGNTIYF.

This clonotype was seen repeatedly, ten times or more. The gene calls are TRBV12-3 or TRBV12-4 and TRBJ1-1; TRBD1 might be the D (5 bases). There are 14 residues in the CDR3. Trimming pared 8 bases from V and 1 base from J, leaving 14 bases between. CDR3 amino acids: CASPPPGKNTEAFF. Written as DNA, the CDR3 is TGTGCCAGCCCCCCCCCAGGGAAGAACACTGAAGCTTTCTTT.

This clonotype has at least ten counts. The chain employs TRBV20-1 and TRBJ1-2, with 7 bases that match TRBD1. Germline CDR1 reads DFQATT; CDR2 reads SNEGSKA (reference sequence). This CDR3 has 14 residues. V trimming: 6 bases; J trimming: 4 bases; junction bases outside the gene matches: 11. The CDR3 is CSALIQTGSYGYTF. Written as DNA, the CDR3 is TGCAGTGCCTTAATTCAGACAGGGAGCTATGGCTACACCTTC.

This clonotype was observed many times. DNA of the CDR3: TGTGCCAGCAGCTTAGGGGGCGACTTGAACACTGAAGCTTTCTTT. This codes for CASSLGGDLNTEAFF. J is TRBJ1-1 and V is TRBV13; D unclear. This CDR3 contains 15 residues. Trimming cost V 0 bases and J 0 bases, with 8 bases left between them. CDR1 is PRHDT, CDR2 FYEKMQ, per germline (reference sequence).

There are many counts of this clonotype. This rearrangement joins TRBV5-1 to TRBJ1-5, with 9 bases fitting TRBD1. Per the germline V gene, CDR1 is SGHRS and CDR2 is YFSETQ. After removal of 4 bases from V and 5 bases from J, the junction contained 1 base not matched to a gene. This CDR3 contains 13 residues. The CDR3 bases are TGCGCCAGCAGCCGGACAGGGGATCAGCCCCAGCATTTT. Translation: CASSRTGDQPQHF.

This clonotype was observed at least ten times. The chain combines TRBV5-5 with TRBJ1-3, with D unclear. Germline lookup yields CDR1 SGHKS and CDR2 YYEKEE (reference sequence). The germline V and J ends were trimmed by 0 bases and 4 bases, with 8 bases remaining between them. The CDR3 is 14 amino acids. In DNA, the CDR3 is TGTGCCAGCAGCTTGGAATCTAGGGGAAACACCATATATTTT. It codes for CASSLESRGNTIYF.

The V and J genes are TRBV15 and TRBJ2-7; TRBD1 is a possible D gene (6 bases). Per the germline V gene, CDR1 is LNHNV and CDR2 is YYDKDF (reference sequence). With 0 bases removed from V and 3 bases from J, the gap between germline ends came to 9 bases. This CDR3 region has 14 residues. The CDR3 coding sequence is TGTGCCACCAGCAGAGATCCAGGGGACTACGAGCAGTACTTC. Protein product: CATSRDPGDYEQYF.

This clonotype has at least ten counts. DNA for the CDR3: TGCGCCAGCAGCCGGGACAGCCATAGGGAGACCCAGTACTTC. This encodes CASSRDSHRETQYF. The gene calls are TRBV5-1 and TRBJ2-5; 7 nucleotides agree with TRBD1. Losses at the gene ends were 4 bases for V and 5 bases for J; bases not matched to a gene: 8. From germline, CDR1 is SGHRS and CDR2 YFSETQ. This CDR3 has 14 residues.

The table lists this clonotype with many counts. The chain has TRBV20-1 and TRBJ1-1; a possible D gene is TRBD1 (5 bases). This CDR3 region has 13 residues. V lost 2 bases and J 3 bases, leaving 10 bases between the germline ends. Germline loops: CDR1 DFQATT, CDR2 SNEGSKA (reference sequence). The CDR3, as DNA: TGCAGTGCTAGACCCCGGGACTACACTGAAGCTTTCTTT. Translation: CSARPRDYTEAFF.

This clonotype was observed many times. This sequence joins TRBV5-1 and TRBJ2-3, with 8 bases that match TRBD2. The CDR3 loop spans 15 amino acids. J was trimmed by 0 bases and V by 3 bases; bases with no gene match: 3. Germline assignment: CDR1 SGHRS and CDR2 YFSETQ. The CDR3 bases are TGCGCCAGCAGCTCGGGAGGGGGAAGCACAGATACGCAGTATTTT. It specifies CASSSGGGSTDTQYF. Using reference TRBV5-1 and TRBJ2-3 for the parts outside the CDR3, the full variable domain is KAGVTQTPRYLIKTRGQQVTLSCSPISGHRSVSWYQQTPGQGLQFLFEYFSETQRNKGNFPGRFSGRQFSNSRSEMNVSTLELGDSALYLCASSSGGGSTDTQYFGPGTRLTVL.

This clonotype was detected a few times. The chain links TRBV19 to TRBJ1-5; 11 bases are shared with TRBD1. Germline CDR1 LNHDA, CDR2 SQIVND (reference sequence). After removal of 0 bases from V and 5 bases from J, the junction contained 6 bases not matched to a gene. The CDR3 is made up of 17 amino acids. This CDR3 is CASSIDPGQGADQPQHF. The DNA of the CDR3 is TGTGCCAGTAGTATAGACCCCGGACAGGGGGCAGATCAGCCCCAGCATTTT.

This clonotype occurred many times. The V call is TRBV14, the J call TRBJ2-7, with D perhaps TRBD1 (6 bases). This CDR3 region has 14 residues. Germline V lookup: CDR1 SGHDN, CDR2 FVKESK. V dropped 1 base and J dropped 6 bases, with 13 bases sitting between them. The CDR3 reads CASSQVAGALEQYF. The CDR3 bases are TGTGCCAGCAGCCAAGTTGCAGGGGCCCTCGAGCAGTACTTC.

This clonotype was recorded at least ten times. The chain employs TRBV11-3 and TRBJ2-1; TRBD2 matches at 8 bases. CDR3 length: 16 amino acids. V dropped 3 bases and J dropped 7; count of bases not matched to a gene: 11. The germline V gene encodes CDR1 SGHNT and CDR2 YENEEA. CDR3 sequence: CASSFGTSGARNEQFF. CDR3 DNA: TGTGCCAGCAGCTTCGGCACTAGCGGCGCGAGGAATGAGCAGTTCTTC.

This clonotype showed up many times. The CDR3: CASSEYGQPQHF. The CDR3 coding sequence is TGTGCCAGCAGCGAGTACGGTCAGCCCCAGCATTTT. This rearrangement joins TRBV7-2 to TRBJ1-5, with D uncertain. The V end lost 5 bases, the J end lost 6 bases, and 8 bases lay between the germline ends. The germline gives CDR1 SGHTA, CDR2 FQGNSA. This CDR3 has 12 amino acids.

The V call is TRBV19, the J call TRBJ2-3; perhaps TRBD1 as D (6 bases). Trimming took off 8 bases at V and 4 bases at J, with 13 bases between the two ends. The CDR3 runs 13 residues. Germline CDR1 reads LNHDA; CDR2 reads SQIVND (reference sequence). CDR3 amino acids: CASGTGLADTQYF. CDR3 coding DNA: TGTGCCAGTGGAACAGGGTTGGCAGATACGCAGTATTTT.

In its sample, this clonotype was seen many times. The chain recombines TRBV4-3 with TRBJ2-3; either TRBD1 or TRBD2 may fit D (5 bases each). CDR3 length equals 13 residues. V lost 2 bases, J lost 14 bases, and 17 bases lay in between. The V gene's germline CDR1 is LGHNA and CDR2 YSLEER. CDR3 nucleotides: TGCGCCAGCAGCCAAACCCGGGACGGTCCGTGGTATTTT. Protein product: CASSQTRDGPWYF.

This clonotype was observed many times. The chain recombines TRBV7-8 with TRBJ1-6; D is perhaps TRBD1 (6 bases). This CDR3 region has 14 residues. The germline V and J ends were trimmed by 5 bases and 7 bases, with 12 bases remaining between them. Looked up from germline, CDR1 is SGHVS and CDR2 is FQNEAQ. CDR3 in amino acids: CASSQHTGNSPLHF. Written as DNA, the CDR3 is TGTGCCAGCAGCCAGCATACAGGGAATTCACCCCTCCACTTT.

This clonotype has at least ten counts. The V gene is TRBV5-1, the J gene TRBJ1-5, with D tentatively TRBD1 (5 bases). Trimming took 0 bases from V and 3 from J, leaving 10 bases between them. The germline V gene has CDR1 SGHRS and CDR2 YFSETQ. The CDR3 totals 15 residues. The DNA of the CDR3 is TGCGCCAGCAGCTTGGTTCCAGGGTCCAATCAGCCCCAGCATTTT. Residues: CASSLVPGSNQPQHF.

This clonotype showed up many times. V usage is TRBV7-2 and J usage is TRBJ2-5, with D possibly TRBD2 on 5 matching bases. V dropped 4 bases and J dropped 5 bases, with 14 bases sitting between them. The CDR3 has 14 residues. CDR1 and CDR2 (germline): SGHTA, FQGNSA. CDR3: CASSSSSRVETQYF. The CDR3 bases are TGTGCCAGCAGCTCTTCTAGCCGGGTGGAGACCCAGTACTTC. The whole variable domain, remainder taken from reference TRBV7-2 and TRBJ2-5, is GAGVSQSPSNKVTEKGKDVELRCDPISGHTALYWYRQSLGQGLEFLIYFQGNSAPDKSGLPSDRFSAERTGGSVSTLTIQRTQQEDSAVYLCASSSSSRVETQYFGPGTRLLVL.

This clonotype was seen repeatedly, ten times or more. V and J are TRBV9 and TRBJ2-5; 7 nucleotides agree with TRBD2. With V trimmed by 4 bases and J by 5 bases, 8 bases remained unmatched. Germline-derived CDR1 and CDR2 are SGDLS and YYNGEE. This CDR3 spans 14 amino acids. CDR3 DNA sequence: TGTGCCAGCAGCTCGGGACTATCGGGGGAGACCCAGTACTTC. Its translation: CASSSGLSGETQYF.